What follows are 22 T cell receptor beta chains derived from one specimen sequenced in a study of blood T cell repertoires in COVID-19. TCRdb's table, derived via immunoSEQ multiplex PCR, lists solely in-frame clones and lacks some. Among under 150,000 clones listed, about 91% were seen once. Sequenced sample: peripheral blood. These receptor sequences come from a human donor in a cohort sampled during active COVID-19.

The chain is built from TRBV4-2 and TRBJ1-4; the D is unclear. CDR3 length: 17 residues. V lost 0 bases to trimming and J lost 7 bases, with 18 bases between them. CDR1 and CDR2 from the germline V gene are LGHNA and YNFKEQ. CDR3 loop: CASSQDYTGKFGEKLFF. CDR3 in DNA: TGTGCCAGCAGCCAAGATTATACCGGGAAGTTCGGTGAAAAACTGTTTTTT.

The rearrangement uses TRBV7-9 and TRBJ1-6, with D maybe TRBD1 (5 bases). Germline CDR1 reads SEHNR; CDR2 reads FQNEAQ (reference sequence). The CDR3 runs 14 residues. Between the trimmed V and J ends, which lost 0 bases and 10 bases, there was a span of 10 bases. This CDR3 reads CASSLAEGPSPLHF. The DNA of the CDR3 is TGTGCCAGCAGCTTAGCGGAGGGACCCTCACCCCTCCACTTT.

This rearrangement joins TRBV5-5 to TRBJ1-2; 8 bases are a match to TRBD1. Per the germline V gene, CDR1 is SGHKS and CDR2 is YYEKEE (reference sequence). Trimming cost V 7 bases and J 4 bases; bases outside gene matches: 0. The CDR3 has 11 residues. This CDR3 reads CASDRGYGYTF. CDR3 sequence (DNA): TGTGCCAGCGACAGGGGCTATGGCTACACCTTC.

The chain recombines TRBV7-3 with TRBJ1-6; 9 bases align to TRBD1. Germline CDR1 is SGHTA and CDR2 is FQGTGA. This CDR3 has 14 amino acids. V shed 5 bases and J 7 bases; nucleotides not matched to a gene: 3. The CDR3 sequence: CASSPTGGNSPLHF. In DNA form, the CDR3 reads TGTGCCAGCAGCCCCACAGGGGGCAATTCACCCCTCCACTTT.

The CDR3 DNA reads TGTGCCAGCAGCCGACAGGGGCAGCCCCAGCATTTT. Amino acid sequence: CASSRQGQPQHF. The chain joins TRBV6-6 to TRBJ1-5; 8 bases match TRBD1. CDR1 is MNHNY and CDR2 is SVGAGI in the germline V gene (reference sequence). Trimming took 6 bases from V and 7 from J; bases not matched to a gene: 2. CDR3 size: 12 residues.

The chain uses TRBV19 and TRBJ1-5; 8 bases match TRBD1. CDR1 is LNHDA and CDR2 is SQIVND in the germline V gene (reference sequence). CDR3 length: 14 amino acids. V lost 2 bases and J lost 4; bases outside the gene matches: 1. The CDR3, as DNA: TGTGCCAGTAGTATACAGGGGGCAAATCAGCCCCAGCATTTT. This sequence encodes CASSIQGANQPQHF.

This clone came up once. The rearrangement links TRBV7-2 to TRBJ2-7, with TRBD2 matching over 9 bases. CDR1 and CDR2 (germline): SGHTA, FQGNSA. The CDR3 covers 16 residues. The ends lost 2 bases at V and 4 bases at J; junction bases unmatched: 9. DNA for the CDR3: TGTGCCAGCAGCTTAAGTTCAAGCGGGGGGAGGTACGAGCAGTACTTC. Its translation is CASSLSSSGGRYEQYF.

This chain links TRBV24-1 with TRBJ2-3; 10 bases align to TRBD2. The V gene end was trimmed by 2 bases and the J gene end by 4 bases; junction bases not matched to a gene: 14. Germline CDR1 is KGHDR and CDR2 is SFDVKD. This CDR3 region has 19 residues. The CDR3 loop reads CATSDSTRSGTSVSDTQYF. CDR3 nucleotide sequence: TGTGCCACCAGTGATTCGACTCGTTCCGGGACTAGCGTGTCAGATACGCAGTATTTT.

The rearrangement uses TRBV28 and TRBJ2-5, with 7 bases matching TRBD2. This CDR3 has 15 residues. V lost 3 bases, J lost 5 bases, and 9 bases stayed unmatched. The germline V gene encodes CDR1 MDHEN and CDR2 SYDVKM. The DNA for the CDR3 is TGTGCCAGCAGTTTCTTAGCGGGCGGTGGGGAGACCCAGTACTTC. It codes for CASSFLAGGGETQYF.

V gene TRBV29-1 combines with J gene TRBJ1-5; maybe TRBD1 (6 bases). V lost 7 bases and J lost 4, with 17 bases in between. The germline V gene encodes CDR1 SQVTM and CDR2 ANQGSEA. The CDR3 covers 14 residues. CDR3 loop: CSAIVQGNNQPQHF. The CDR3 DNA reads as TGCAGCGCCATTGTCCAGGGGAATAATCAGCCCCAGCATTTT.

The V call is TRBV6-6, the J call TRBJ1-1; D gene uncertain. Germline-derived CDR1 and CDR2 are MNHNY and SVGAGI (reference sequence). With 5 bases removed from V and 0 bases from J, the gap between germline ends came to 7 bases. The CDR3 runs 13 residues. The chain's CDR3 is CASSLAMNTEAFF. For the CDR3, the DNA is TGTGCCAGCAGTCTCGCTATGAACACTGAAGCTTTCTTT.

The chain has TRBV24-1 and TRBJ2-3; 10 positions agree with TRBD1. Germline V gene lookup returns CDR1 KGHDR and CDR2 SFDVKD. There are 17 residues in the CDR3. V lost 4 bases and J lost 1; bases outside the gene matches: 7. The CDR3 DNA reads as TGTGCCACCAGTGACTGGGACAGGGGTACGGGCACAGATACGCAGTATTTT. It yields the protein CATSDWDRGTGTDTQYF.

This clone was detected only once. The rearrangement joins TRBV5-3 to TRBJ1-5; 7 positions match TRBD1. TRBV5-3 is marked as an open reading frame, function uncertain. This CDR3 has 16 amino acids. J lost 4 bases, V lost 8 bases, and 15 bases had no gene match. The CDR3 nucleotides read TGTGCCAGGATCCGGGCGGGGACAGCCAAAAATCAGCCCCAGCATTTT. Translation gives CARIRAGTAKNQPQHF.

The V gene is TRBV14, the J gene TRBJ2-1; 12 bases line up with TRBD2. V lost 6 bases to trimming and J lost 15 bases; unmatched junction nucleotides: 9. The CDR3 has 13 amino acids. Per germline, CDR1 SGHDN and CDR2 FVKESK. The CDR3 nucleotides read TGTGCCAGCAGGAAATCTAGCGGGGGGGCCGGGTTCTTC. Its protein is CASRKSSGGAGFF.

This clone appeared a single time. V is TRBV13 and J is TRBJ2-7; 7 bases agree with TRBD2. The V gene end was trimmed by 0 bases and the J gene end by 3 bases; junction bases not matched to a gene: 8. CDR3 length equals 16 residues. Germline CDR1 reads PRHDT; CDR2 reads FYEKMQ (reference sequence). This CDR3 reads CASSLGVGREGYEQYF. Here the CDR3 DNA reads TGTGCCAGCAGCTTAGGCGTCGGCAGGGAGGGCTACGAGCAGTACTTC. The full variable domain, with the rest looked up from reference TRBV13 and TRBJ2-7, is AAGVIQSPRHLIKEKRETATLKCYPIPRHDTVYWYQQGPGQDPQFLISFYEKMQSDKGSIPDRFSAQQFSDYHSELNMSSLELGDSALYFCASSLGVGREGYEQYFGPGTRLTVT.

The V and J genes are TRBV18 and TRBJ1-5, with D perhaps TRBD1 (6 bases). Trimming removed 6 bases from V and 0 bases from J, with 15 bases in between. Germline V gene sequence: CDR1 KGHSH, CDR2 LQKENI. This CDR3 is built from 16 residues. The CDR3 sequence is CASSQGTTYSNQPQHF. For the CDR3, the DNA is TGTGCCAGCTCCCAGGGGACAACTTATAGCAATCAGCCCCAGCATTTT.

The chain employs TRBV19 and TRBJ2-7; TRBD1 matches at 7 bases. The germline CDR1 and CDR2 sequences are LNHDA and SQIVND (reference sequence). The CDR3 has 14 amino acids. V lost 7 bases to trimming and J lost 3 bases; unmatched junction nucleotides: 9. CDR3 amino acids: CASTNTGVSYEQYF. Written as DNA, the CDR3 is TGTGCCAGTACCAATACAGGGGTTAGCTACGAGCAGTACTTC.

The rearrangement joins TRBV30 to TRBJ1-1; TRBD1 is a possible D gene (5 bases). CDR3 length equals 13 residues. Germline loops: CDR1 GTSNPN, CDR2 SVGIG (reference sequence). V was trimmed by 1 base and J by 4 bases, leaving 10 bases between them. The CDR3: CAWSGGFGTEAFF. The CDR3 DNA is TGTGCCTGGAGTGGGGGCTTTGGCACTGAAGCTTTCTTT.

This clone is a singleton in its sample. J is TRBJ1-1 and V is TRBV29-1; 7 bases map to TRBD1. CDR3 length: 12 residues. Germline trimming cut 7 bases from V and 6 bases from J; bases unmatched to any gene: 8. Per germline, CDR1 SQVTM and CDR2 ANQGSEA. The CDR3 reads CSALRDRPEAFF. The CDR3 DNA sequence: TGCAGCGCCCTCCGGGACAGACCTGAAGCTTTCTTT.

This rearrangement joins TRBV5-4 to TRBJ1-1, with TRBD1 identical over 7 bases. The CDR3 spans 15 residues. Trimming took 0 bases from V and 0 from J; bases not matched to a gene: 2. Germline CDR1 reads SGHNT; CDR2 reads YYREEE (reference sequence). The DNA of the CDR3 is TGTGCCAGCAGCTTGGTAGACAGGGTGAACACTGAAGCTTTCTTT. Translation: CASSLVDRVNTEAFF. The full variable domain, in which reference TRBV5-4 and TRBJ1-1 provide the parts outside the CDR3, is ETGVTQSPTHLIKTRGQQVTLRCSSQSGHNTVSWYQQALGQGPQFIFQYYREEENGRGNFPPRFSGLQFPNYSSELNVNALELDDSALYLCASSLVDRVNTEAFFGQGTRLTVV.

This chain connects TRBV13 to TRBJ1-6; 7 bases fit TRBD1. The CDR3 runs 16 residues. Trimming cost V 4 bases and J 10 bases; bases outside gene matches: 13. The germline V gene has CDR1 PRHDT and CDR2 FYEKMQ (reference sequence). CDR3: CASSSPSPTGNSPLHF. Written as DNA, the CDR3 is TGTGCCAGCAGCTCTCCATCACCGACAGGGAACTCACCCCTCCACTTT.

The V gene is TRBV24-1, the J gene TRBJ2-1, with 7 bases matching TRBD2. CDR3 length: 13 amino acids. CDR1 is KGHDR and CDR2 is SFDVKD in the germline V gene. V dropped 3 bases and J dropped 12; count of bases not matched to a gene: 7. The CDR3: CATSDRTRTAQFF. The CDR3 bases are TGTGCCACCAGTGATCGGACTAGGACGGCGCAGTTCTTC.